The sequence of this T cell receptor beta chain was determined in a study of regulatory T cells in long-lasting Graves disease. This clonotype was counted only a few times. According to the study, TCR beta libraries were built with iRepertoire HTBI primers and CDR3-region Arm-PCR. TCRdb itself ran the multiplex PCR reads through MiXCR, one entry per CDR3 protein. The sample yields roughly 350,000 distinct CDR3 sequences, about a sixth seen once. Noted time point: newly diagnosed GD, antithyroid drugs for less than 3 months. Generation of the TCR library employed RNA extracted from PBMCs. This CDR3 is 18 amino acids long. Unmatched junction bases numbered 6, after V lost 0 bases and J lost 0 bases. Looked up from germline, CDR1 is SGHRS and CDR2 is YFSETQ. This sample was shared with a second study, whose subject was T cells in Graves' hyperthyroidism and ophthalmopathy. From that paper: RT-PCR in the first round (using the HTBI primer set) targeted the TCR CDR3.

Material: peripheral blood mononuclear cells (PBMCs), obtained at new diagnosis, from a patient treated with antithyroid drugs. This receptor was obtained from a woman aged 18-29 years with Graves disease. This chain joins TRBV5-1 and TRBJ2-5; TRBD2 matches 12 bases. The DNA of the CDR3 is TGCGCCAGCAGCTTGGGACTAGCGGGGGACTCGTACCAAGAGACCCAGTACTTC. Protein: CASSLGLAGDSYQETQYF.